The present T cell receptor beta chain was sequenced within a study of T cell repertoires in cytomegalovirus infection. Study details: Through public TCR beta signatures, both CMV infection and matching HLA type were indicated.

This clonotype was recorded many times. The antigen remains undetermined. The CDR3 is made up of 16 amino acids. Germline V lookup: CDR1 SGHKS, CDR2 YYEKEE (reference sequence). The germline V and J ends were trimmed by 2 bases and 2 bases, with 14 bases remaining between them. MiXCR, applied by TCRdb to the reads, yields one record per CDR3 protein. The repertoire holds 120,000 to 150,000 distinct CDR3 sequences, roughly 6% seen once, with about a sixth in the top ten. The study's findings and limits: It was HLA-C-restricted CMV-specific TCR beta clonotypes that dominated the response ex vivo. Individuals carrying CMV plus the relevant HLA were identified by cumulative frequency of public TCR beta families.

The TCR originated in a human donor in good health (CMV status not recorded). Some clones in this sample may be carry-over from other donors' samples. This chain connects TRBV5-5 to TRBJ2-1; D is undetermined. Material: PBMCs. CDR3 residues: CASSFGLGLTYNEQFF. The CDR3 nucleotides are TGTGCCAGCAGCTTCGGGCTGGGCCTAACCTACAATGAGCAGTTCTTC. Supplemented by reference TRBV5-5 and TRBJ2-1, the full variable domain reads DAGVTQSPTHLIKTRGQQVTLRCSPISGHKSVSWYQQVLGQGPQFIFQYYEKEERGRGNFPDRFSARQFPNYSSELNVNALLLGDSALYLCASSFGLGLTYNEQFFGPGTRLTVL.